This passage covers 25 T cell receptor beta chains from one sample sequenced in a study of blood T cell repertoires in COVID-19. Profiling relied on immunoSEQ multiplex PCR, and the TCRdb table lists in-frame clones only, not all of them. The sample has about 120,000 clones, approximately 90% seen once. The sequencing input was peripheral blood. The source is a human donor with active COVID-19. The donor label of this sample is uncertain.

The CDR3 DNA reads TGTGCCAGCAGGAGCCCGGGACAGGGGGCTTACGAGCAGTACTTC. Its translation is CASRSPGQGAYEQYF. The rearrangement joins TRBV7-2 to TRBJ2-7; 12 bases match TRBD1. CDR3 size: 15 residues. V shed 6 bases, J shed 4 bases, and the junction held 7 bases outside the gene matches. CDR1 is SGHTA, CDR2 FQGNSA, per germline.

This clone was observed a single time. The chain uses TRBV19 and TRBJ1-1, with 7 bases lining up with TRBD1. The V gene's germline CDR1 is LNHDA and CDR2 SQIVND (reference sequence). The CDR3 is made up of 19 amino acids. V was pared by 4 bases and J by 6 bases, with 23 bases of the junction left unmatched. CDR3 bases: TGTGCCAGTAGTAGAGAAAAACAGGGGACCGGCGACCGTTTAGCTGAAGCTTTCTTT. Amino acid sequence: CASSREKQGTGDRLAEAFF.

There are a few counts of this clone. The chain combines TRBV3-1 (or the pseudogene TRBV3-2) with TRBJ1-5; D may be TRBD1 (5 bases). The CDR3 is 13 amino acids. Germline CDR1 reads LGHDT; CDR2 reads YNNKEL (reference sequence). The V gene lost 5 bases and the J gene lost 4 bases, with 9 bases spanning the gap. The CDR3 DNA follows: TGTGCCAGCAGCTGTCACAGGAATCAGCCCCAGCATTTT. Amino acids: CASSCHRNQPQHF.

V usage is TRBV5-1 and J usage is TRBJ2-3, with 10 bases identical to TRBD1. Trimming at V came to 4 bases and at J to 3 bases, leaving 11 bases not matched to a gene. The CDR3 loop spans 17 amino acids. The germline V gene encodes CDR1 SGHRS and CDR2 YFSETQ. CDR3 in amino acids: CASSRYRDRGRTDTQYF. The CDR3 DNA sequence: TGCGCCAGCAGCCGCTATCGGGACAGGGGTAGAACAGATACGCAGTATTTT.

V gene TRBV6-2 or TRBV6-3 combines with J gene TRBJ2-1; D not resolved. This CDR3 contains 14 residues. V was cut by 2 bases and J by 1 base, with 6 bases left in between. Germline-derived CDR1 and CDR2 are MNHEY and SVGEGT. The chain's CDR3 is CASSYDTSYNEQFF. The CDR3 DNA follows: TGTGCCAGCAGTTACGACACTTCCTACAATGAGCAGTTCTTC.

Here the CDR3 DNA reads TGTGCCAGCAGCACGGGACTAGCGGGGGCATGGGATGGGAATGAGCAGTTCTTC. Amino acid sequence: CASSTGLAGAWDGNEQFF. This chain connects TRBV7-2 to TRBJ2-1, with 14 positions matching TRBD2. V gave up 5 bases and J gave up 7 bases; unmatched junction bases: 13. Germline lookup yields CDR1 SGHTA and CDR2 FQGNSA. CDR3 size: 18 residues.

The rearrangement joins TRBV4-3 to TRBJ1-1; maybe TRBD1 (5 bases). CDR1 is LGHNA and CDR2 is YSLEER in the germline V gene. Trimming pared 1 base from V and 1 base from J, leaving 13 bases between. The CDR3 runs to 16 residues. For the CDR3, the DNA is TGCGCCAGCAGCCAAGTAGTTGGGGGGGAGAACACTGAAGCTTTCTTT. It encodes CASSQVVGGENTEAFF.

The chain carries TRBV15 and TRBJ2-1, with a weak D call TRBD2 (7 bases). V was trimmed by 5 bases and J by 10 bases, leaving 21 bases between them. This CDR3 is built from 15 residues. CDR1 is LNHNV, CDR2 YYDKDF, per germline (reference sequence). The DNA for the CDR3 is TGTGCCACCAGCCCAGGGGCGGGGGCGGGGAGGGAGCAGTTCTTC. It is translated as CATSPGAGAGREQFF.

The CDR3 DNA follows: TGTGCCAGCAGGGAGGGACTAGCGGTGCCATCCTACGAGCAGTACTTC. Translation: CASREGLAVPSYEQYF. The chain couples TRBV2 to TRBJ2-7; 11 bases map to TRBD2. V lost 6 bases and J lost 1; bases outside the gene matches: 8. Germline V gives CDR1 SNHLY, CDR2 FYNNEI. The length of the CDR3 is 16 residues. The full variable domain, with the rest looked up from reference TRBV2 and TRBJ2-7, is EPEVTQTPSHQVTQMGQEVILRCVPISNHLYFYWYRQILGQKVEFLVSFYNNEISEKSEIFDDQFSVERPDGSNFTLKIRSTKLEDSAMYFCASREGLAVPSYEQYFGPGTRLTVT.

The chain is built from TRBV25-1 and TRBJ1-1, with a weak D call TRBD1 (5 bases). Trimming stripped 2 bases from V and 6 bases from J, with 10 bases between. This CDR3 has 13 amino acids. CDR1 and CDR2 from the germline V gene are MGHDK and SYGVNS. The CDR3 here is CASSEQGGAEAFF. The CDR3 DNA sequence: TGTGCCAGCAGTGAACAGGGTGGGGCTGAAGCTTTCTTT.

This clone has only a few counts. This chain uses TRBV19 with TRBJ1-5, with TRBD1 as a possible D gene (5 bases). Germline V gives CDR1 LNHDA, CDR2 SQIVND (reference sequence). The CDR3 covers 14 residues. Trimming took off 6 bases at V and 7 bases at J, with 16 bases between the two ends. The DNA for the CDR3 is TGTGCCAGTAGCGGGGACTCCCTAGCACAGCCCCAGCATTTT. It specifies CASSGDSLAQPQHF.

The chain employs TRBV6-5 and TRBJ2-7; D ambiguous. CDR1 is MNHEY, CDR2 SVGAGI, per germline. The CDR3 loop spans 14 amino acids. V dropped 6 bases and J dropped 6 bases, with 18 bases sitting between them. The CDR3 protein is CASSLAAPDVEQYF. DNA of the CDR3: TGTGCCAGCAGCCTCGCGGCCCCAGATGTCGAGCAGTACTTC.

The chain couples TRBV4-1 to TRBJ2-4; D ambiguous. The CDR3 totals 12 residues. Germline values: CDR1 MGHRA, CDR2 YSYEKL. The V end was cut by 0 bases, the J end by 7 bases, with 4 bases between. This chain's CDR3 is CASSQDSNIQYF. DNA of the CDR3: TGCGCCAGCAGCCAAGACAGTAACATTCAGTACTTC.

DNA for the CDR3: TGTGCCAGCAGTGAGGCCGGGACAGGAACCTACGAGCAGTACTTC. This codes for CASSEAGTGTYEQYF. The rearrangement joins TRBV6-4 to TRBJ2-7; the match to TRBD1 covers 8 bases. V lost 3 bases to trimming and J lost 2 bases; unmatched junction nucleotides: 6. The CDR3 spans 15 residues. CDR1 and CDR2 (germline): MRHNA, SNTAGT.

The chain has TRBV19 and TRBJ2-7; TRBD1 matches 9 bases. V gave up 5 bases and J gave up 1 base; unmatched junction bases: 6. Germline assignment: CDR1 LNHDA and CDR2 SQIVND (reference sequence). This CDR3 contains 15 residues. The CDR3, as DNA: TGTGCCAGTAGTCCCGGACAGGGGCGGTCCTACGAGCAGTACTTC. Translating gives CASSPGQGRSYEQYF.

This clone was recorded once. V usage is TRBV6-2 or TRBV6-3 and J usage is TRBJ2-1; TRBD2 aligns across 10 bases. The trim removed 5 bases at V and 10 bases at J, leaving 8 bases unmatched. The length of the CDR3 is 14 residues. Looked up from germline, CDR1 is MNHEY and CDR2 is SVGEGT. Written as DNA, the CDR3 is TGTGCCAGCAGTCCAGGATCACTAGCGGGGGAGCAGTTCTTC. Translating gives CASSPGSLAGEQFF.

This clone was counted only a few times. The V gene is TRBV4-1, the J gene TRBJ1-3; D remains ambiguous. Germline CDR1 reads MGHRA; CDR2 reads YSYEKL. V dropped 1 base and J dropped 4 bases, with 11 bases sitting between them. The CDR3 covers 15 residues. CDR3 sequence: CASSQGPGTGNTIYF. CDR3 nucleotides: TGCGCCAGCAGCCAAGGGCCGGGTACGGGAAACACCATATATTTT.

This chain connects TRBV30 to TRBJ2-2; TRBD2 matches 9 bases. The germline V gene has CDR1 GTSNPN and CDR2 SVGIG (reference sequence). Losses at the gene ends were 4 bases for V and 1 base for J; bases not matched to a gene: 1. CDR3 length equals 14 residues. The CDR3 region is CAWTSGENTGELFF. Here the CDR3 DNA reads TGTGCCTGGACTAGCGGGGAGAACACCGGGGAGCTGTTTTTT.

This clone appeared once. The chain joins TRBV21-1 to TRBJ2-3; TRBD2, the table's D call, was not compared with the DNA. TRBV21-1 is labeled a pseudogene. The CDR3 sequence is 17 residues long. CDR3 residues: CASSILAGGPGYDTQYF. Here the CDR3 DNA reads TGTGCCAGCAGTATTCTAGCGGGGGGCCCTGGGTATGATACGCAGTATTTT.

The V call is TRBV12-2, the J call TRBJ1-5; the D call of TRBD1 is as the table states it, not checked on the DNA. TRBV12-2 is designated a pseudogene. CDR3 length equals 20 residues. CDR3 sequence: CASRLAGGEFLSGPNQPQHF. In nucleotides, the CDR3 is TGTGCAAGTCGCTTGGCAGGGGGCGAATTTCTATCGGGCCCAAATCAGCCCCAGCATTTT.

This chain links TRBV18 with TRBJ2-3, with TRBD1 matching over 7 bases. Trimming removed 1 base from V and 9 bases from J; junction bases left unmatched: 10. The CDR3 is 15 residues long. Germline lookup yields CDR1 KGHSH and CDR2 LQKENI. Here the CDR3 reads CASSPLGTADKTQYF. CDR3 bases: TGTGCCAGCTCACCACTCGGGACAGCAGATAAGACGCAGTATTTT.

The gene calls are TRBV10-3 and TRBJ2-3, with D unresolved. The CDR3 has 14 residues. V lost 6 bases and J 5 bases, leaving 15 bases between the germline ends. Looked up from germline, CDR1 is ENHRY and CDR2 is SYGVKD. For the CDR3, the DNA is TGTGCCATCAGGGCGGTTACCAGTGTAGATACGCAGTATTTT. As protein: CAIRAVTSVDTQYF.

In its sample, this clone was seen a few times. The chain uses TRBV10-1 and TRBJ2-1; D gene ambiguous. Looked up from germline, CDR1 is WNHNN and CDR2 is SYGVQD (reference sequence). V gave up 8 bases and J gave up 12 bases, with 8 bases separating them. CDR3 length: 9 amino acids. The CDR3 DNA reads TGCGCCAGCGCGGTTGGGCAGTTCTTC. This encodes CASAVGQFF.

Here the CDR3 DNA reads TGTGCCAGCAGTCAAAGGACTAGCGGGGGCCTAGGGGCCAAAAACATTCAGTACTTC. This gives the protein CASSQRTSGGLGAKNIQYF. The V gene is TRBV3-1 (or the pseudogene TRBV3-2), the J gene TRBJ2-4; 13 bases map to TRBD2. The length of the CDR3 is 19 residues. Germline CDR1 LGHDT, CDR2 YNNKEL (reference sequence). V was clipped by 6 bases and J by 1 base; unmatched bases: 12.

The gene calls are TRBV5-4 and TRBJ1-2, with D possibly matching TRBD1 (6 bases). There are 13 residues in the CDR3. From germline, CDR1 is SGHNT and CDR2 YYREEE (reference sequence). With 2 bases removed from V and 1 base from J, the gap between germline ends came to 6 bases. In nucleotides, the CDR3 is TGTGCCAGCAGCTTCAGGGGTAACTATGGCTACACCTTC. This sequence encodes CASSFRGNYGYTF.